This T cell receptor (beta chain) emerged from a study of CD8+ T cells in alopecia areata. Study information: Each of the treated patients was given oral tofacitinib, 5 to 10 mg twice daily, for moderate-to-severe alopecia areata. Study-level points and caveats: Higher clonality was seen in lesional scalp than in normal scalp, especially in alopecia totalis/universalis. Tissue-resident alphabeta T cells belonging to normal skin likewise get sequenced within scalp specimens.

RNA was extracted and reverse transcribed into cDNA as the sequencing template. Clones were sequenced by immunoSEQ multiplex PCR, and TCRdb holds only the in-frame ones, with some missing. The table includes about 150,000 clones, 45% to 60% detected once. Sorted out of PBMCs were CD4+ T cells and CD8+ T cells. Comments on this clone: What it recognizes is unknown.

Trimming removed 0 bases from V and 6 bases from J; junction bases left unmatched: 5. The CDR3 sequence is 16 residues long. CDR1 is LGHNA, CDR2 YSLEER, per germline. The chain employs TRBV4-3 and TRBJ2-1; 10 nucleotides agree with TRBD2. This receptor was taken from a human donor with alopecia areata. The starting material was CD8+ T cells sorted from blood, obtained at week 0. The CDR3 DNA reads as TGCGCCAGCAGCCAAGAAGCTAGCGGGGGACTCAATGAGCAGTTCTTC. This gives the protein CASSQEASGGLNEQFF.